The sequence of this T cell receptor (beta chain) was determined in a study of regulatory T cells in long-lasting Graves disease. Study-wide points: Persistent-disease Graves' patients showed less TCR diversity than new cases.

CDR1 is KGHSH, CDR2 LQKENI, per germline. There are 16 residues in the CDR3. Trimming cost V 2 bases and J 4 bases, with 15 bases left between them. The sample's time point: newly diagnosed GD, antithyroid drugs for less than 3 months. The TCR library was made from RNA that had been extracted from PBMCs in TRIzol. Construction of TCR beta libraries relied on iRepertoire HTBI primers and on Arm-PCR targeting CDR3 regions. One entry per CDR3 protein results from TCRdb running MiXCR on the multiplex PCR reads. The sample yields around 360,000 distinct CDR3 sequences, 15% to 20% seen once. This clonotype was observed many times. Antigen specificity is unknown. The same data also went into a second study, on T cells in Graves' hyperthyroidism and ophthalmopathy. This second study says: Blood samples included most of the expanded thyroid clonotypes exceeding 0.001.

The genes are TRBV18 and TRBJ1-3; D unresolved. The sequence was collected from a woman aged 18-29 years with Graves disease. The sequencing here drew on peripheral blood mononuclear cells (PBMCs), taken at new diagnosis, from a patient treated with antithyroid drugs. DNA for the CDR3: TGTGCCAGCTCACCATCTCGGGCCGCGGGAGGAAACACCATATATTTT. Its translation is CASSPSRAAGGNTIYF.